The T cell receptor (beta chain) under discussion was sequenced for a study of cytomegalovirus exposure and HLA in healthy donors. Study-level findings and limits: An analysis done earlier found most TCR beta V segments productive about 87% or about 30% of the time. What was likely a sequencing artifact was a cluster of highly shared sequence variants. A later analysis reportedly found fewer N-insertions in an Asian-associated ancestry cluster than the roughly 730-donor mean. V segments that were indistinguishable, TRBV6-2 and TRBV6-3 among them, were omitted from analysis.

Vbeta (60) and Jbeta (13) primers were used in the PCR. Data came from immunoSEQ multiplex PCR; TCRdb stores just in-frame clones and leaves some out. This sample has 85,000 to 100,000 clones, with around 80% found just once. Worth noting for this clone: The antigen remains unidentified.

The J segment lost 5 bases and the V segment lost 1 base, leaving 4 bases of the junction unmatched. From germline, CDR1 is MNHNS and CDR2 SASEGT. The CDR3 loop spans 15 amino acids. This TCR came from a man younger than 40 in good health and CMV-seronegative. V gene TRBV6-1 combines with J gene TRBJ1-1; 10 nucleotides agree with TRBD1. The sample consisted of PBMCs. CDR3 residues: CASSEVGTGATEAFF. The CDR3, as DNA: TGTGCCAGCAGTGAAGTGGGGACAGGGGCAACTGAAGCTTTCTTT.